Listed below are T cell receptor beta chains from one sample, sequenced in a study of control samples from healthy donors and cancer patients. Libraries were prepared by immunoSEQ multiplex PCR; TCRdb keeps only in-frame clonotypes and omits some of them. The sample carries some 80,000 clones, roughly 89% recorded once. The sequencing sample was made of PBMCs. These receptor sequences come from a woman in her fifties or sixties with head and neck cancer. Both conserved end residues are part of each CDR3. Each record gives: clone size, V gene, J gene, D gene, CDR3 length, CDR3 DNA, CDR3 protein. D genes are given only for firm matches. Not all rows give a size; the values are once, few, many and, for expanded clones, a class.

once,TRBV27,TRBJ2-3,.,18,TGTGCCAGCAGTTTAAAAAGGGCATGGGGCTCTAGCACAGATACGCAGTATTTT,CASSLKRAWGSSTDTQYF
.,TRBV29-1,TRBJ2-3,TRBD1,14,TGCAGCGTCCTAAACAGGGGGCATGGAGATACGCAGTATTTT,CSVLNRGHGDTQYF
.,TRBV11-3,TRBJ2-5,TRBD1,15,TGTGCCAGCAGTCCCGGGACAGGGGCGCAAGAGACCCAGTACTTC,CASSPGTGAQETQYF
.,TRBV7-8,TRBJ2-3,.,13,TGTGCCAGCAGCCTACAGAACACAGATACGCAGTATTTT,CASSLQNTDTQYF
.,TRBV24-1,TRBJ2-2,.,15,TGTGCCACCAGTGATTTGAATTCGGACACCGGGGAGCTGTTTTTT,CATSDLNSDTGELFF
.,TRBV7-2,TRBJ2-5,TRBD1,13,TGTGCCAGCAGCTTAAACAGGGGAGAGACCCAGTACTTC,CASSLNRGETQYF
few,TRBV2,TRBJ1-5,.,13,TGTGCCAGCAGTGAACACACCAATCAGCCCCAGCATTTT,CASSEHTNQPQHF
.,TRBV28,TRBJ1-4,.,15,TGTGCCAGCAGTTTAATGCAGGCAACTAATGAAAAACTGTTTTTT,CASSLMQATNEKLFF
.,TRBV5-4,TRBJ2-7,.,16,TGTGCCAGCAGCCCAGGGCCCAGGGGCCCCTCCTACGAGCAGTACTTC,CASSPGPRGPSYEQYF
.,TRBV6-2/TRBV6-3,TRBJ2-3,.,16,TGTGCCAGCAGTTACCAGGACTATGGGGGCACAGATACGCAGTATTTT,CASSYQDYGGTDTQYF
once,TRBV9,TRBJ2-3,TRBD2,16,TGTGCCAGCAGCGTAGGTATAGCGGGACTCACAGATACGCAGTATTTT,CASSVGIAGLTDTQYF
.,TRBV19,TRBJ2-2,TRBD2,16,TGTGCCAGTAAATACGGACTAGCAACGAACACCGGGGAGCTGTTTTTT,CASKYGLATNTGELFF
.,TRBV6-1,TRBJ2-2,.,14,TGTGCCAGCAGTGACCCGTTCCACACCGGGGAGCTGTTTTTT,CASSDPFHTGELFF
.,TRBV11-2,TRBJ2-1,TRBD2,15,TGTGCCAGCAGCTTGAGCGGGAGGACAAACAATGAGCAGTTCTTC,CASSLSGRTNNEQFF
once,TRBV4-3,TRBJ1-4,.,15,TGCGCCAGCAGCCAAGACTTTGCGACTAATGAAAAACTGTTTTTT,CASSQDFATNEKLFF
.,TRBV4-2,TRBJ2-3,.,13,TGTGCCAGCAGCCAGATACTCACAGATACGCAGTATTTT,CASSQILTDTQYF
.,TRBV5-1,TRBJ2-3,TRBD2,16,TGCGCCAGCAGCGTAGGGACTAGCGGCGGCGTCCATACGCAGTATTTT,CASSVGTSGGVHTQYF
.,TRBV19,TRBJ2-2,.,14,TGTGCCAGTAATCGGGGGATAGAAACCGGGGAGCTGTTTTTT,CASNRGIETGELFF
.,TRBV4-1,TRBJ2-3,.,12,TGCGCCAGCAGCCAAGGGGCTTTGGCGCAGTATTTT,CASSQGALAQYF
once,TRBV6-1,TRBJ1-1,.,13,TGTGCCAGCAGTGAACAGGGAGGCACTGAAGCTTTCTTT,CASSEQGGTEAFF
.,TRBV7-9,TRBJ1-1,.,13,TGTGCCAGCAGCTTAGCCCCAAGGGAAGAAGCTTTCTTT,CASSLAPREEAFF
.,TRBV4-2,TRBJ2-1,.,15,TGTGCCAGCAGCCCTAACCCAAGCTCCTACAATGAGCAGTTCTTC,CASSPNPSSYNEQFF
.,TRBV9,TRBJ2-2,TRBD2,17,TGTGCCAGCAGCGCGGGAACCGGGACTAGCTACACCGGGGAGCTGTTTTTT,CASSAGTGTSYTGELFF
.,TRBV5-6,TRBJ2-6,.,15,TGTGCCAGCAGCGTGCAGGTCTCTGGGGCCAACGTCCTGACTTTC,CASSVQVSGANVLTF
.,TRBV11-3,TRBJ2-1,.,12,TGTGCCAGCAGTCGCCAGGGGTATGAGCAGTTCTTC,CASSRQGYEQFF
few,TRBV9,TRBJ2-1,.,17,TGTGCCAGCAGAAAAATCTGGAGTTTAAGCTCCTACAATGAGCAGTTCTTC,CASRKIWSLSSYNEQFF
once,TRBV19,TRBJ1-5,TRBD1,18,TGTGCCAGTAGTGTGCGGACAGGAAGGGTGAATAGCAATCAGCCCCAGCATTTT,CASSVRTGRVNSNQPQHF
.,TRBV29-1,TRBJ2-1,TRBD1,12,TGCAGCGTTAAACAGGGGGTTGGTGAGCAGTTCTTC,CSVKQGVGEQFF
.,TRBV6-6,TRBJ2-7,.,13,TGTGCCAGCACCAATACCCCGACGTACGAGCAGTACTTC,CASTNTPTYEQYF
.,TRBV27,TRBJ2-6,.,16,TGTGCCAGCAGTTTAAACCGACCATCTGGGGCCAACGTCCTGACTTTC,CASSLNRPSGANVLTF
.,TRBV4-1,TRBJ2-1,TRBD2,16,TGCGCCAGCAGAAACCCGCTAGCGGAGACCTACAATGAGCAGTTCTTC,CASRNPLAETYNEQFF
.,TRBV28,TRBJ2-7,TRBD1,15,TGTGCCAGCAGTCCGGCGGGACAGGGTTCGGGCGAGCAGTACTTC,CASSPAGQGSGEQYF
.,TRBV10-1,TRBJ2-1,TRBD1,14,TGCGCCAGCGGGGGACAGGGGCTTTACAATGAGCAGTTCTTC,CASGGQGLYNEQFF
.,TRBV7-6,TRBJ2-7,.,14,TGTGCCAGCAGCTTGAGTTTAGGGAACGACGAGCAGTACTTC,CASSLSLGNDEQYF
few,TRBV15,TRBJ1-3,TRBD1,20,TGTGCCACCAGCAAAGGCGCCCGGGACAGATACGCTAGCTCTGGAAACACCATATATTTT,CATSKGARDRYASSGNTIYF
.,TRBV21-1,TRBJ2-3,.,17,TGTGCCAGCAGCAAAGAGAGAAAAACACCTAGCACAGATACGCAGTATTTT,CASSKERKTPSTDTQYF
.,TRBV6-2/TRBV6-3,TRBJ1-1,.,14,TGTGCCAGCAGTTCGTCAGGGGTATTCACTGAAGCTTTCTTT,CASSSSGVFTEAFF
.,TRBV6-5,TRBJ1-1,.,13,TGTGCCAGCTTCGGGCAGCAGAACACTGAAGCTTTCTTT,CASFGQQNTEAFF
.,TRBV30,TRBJ1-3,.,16,TGTGCCTGGAGTGTAGTTGGGCTACGCTCTGGAAACACCATATATTTT,CAWSVVGLRSGNTIYF
once,TRBV6-5,TRBJ2-5,TRBD1,15,TGTGCCAGCAGTTACTCGACGGGACAGGGGGCGACCCAGTACTTC,CASSYSTGQGATQYF
.,TRBV30,TRBJ2-1,TRBD2,16,TGTGCCTGGAGGGTAGCGGGAGGGACGTCCTACAATGAGCAGTTCTTC,CAWRVAGGTSYNEQFF
.,TRBV6-6,TRBJ2-7,TRBD2,13,TGTGCCATCTCCGGGAGGGCTGAGGCCGAGCAGTACTTC,CAISGRAEAEQYF
.,TRBV29-1,TRBJ2-1,TRBD2,14,TGCAGCGTTACTAGCGGAGGGCCCTACAATGAGCAGTTCTTC,CSVTSGGPYNEQFF